This entry lists 2 T cell receptor beta chains sequenced from one sample in a study of cytomegalovirus exposure and HLA in healthy donors. The PCR made use of 60 Vbeta and 13 Jbeta primers. Clones were sequenced by immunoSEQ multiplex PCR, and TCRdb holds only the in-frame ones, with some missing. Of some 150,000 clones listed, roughly four fifths are singletons. The specimen sequenced was PBMCs. These receptor sequences come from a man aged 45 to 65 in good health and CMV-seropositive.

This sequence joins TRBV5-1 and TRBJ1-1; perhaps TRBD1 as D (5 bases). The CDR3 is made up of 15 amino acids. In germline, CDR1 is SGHRS, CDR2 YFSETQ. Trimming stripped 2 bases from V and 3 bases from J, with 14 bases between. The CDR3 reads CASSLTGPRDTEAFF. DNA of the CDR3: TGCGCCAGCAGCTTAACCGGTCCCAGGGACACTGAAGCTTTCTTT.

This clone was seen more than once but under ten times. The chain joins TRBV27 to TRBJ1-1; 9 nucleotides agree with TRBD1. CDR1 and CDR2 from the germline V gene are MNHEY and SMNVEV (reference sequence). Trimming removed 4 bases from V and 1 base from J; junction bases left unmatched: 13. The CDR3 sequence is 18 residues long. The CDR3 DNA is TGTGCCAGCAGTTACACTAGACCGGGACAGGGAAGGAACACTGAAGCTTTCTTT. Translated, it gives CASSYTRPGQGRNTEAFF.